The sequence of this TCR beta chain was determined in a study of T cell changes during pregnancy in multiple sclerosis. The repertoire was sequenced with immunoSEQ multiplex PCR; TCRdb's copy has only in-frame clones and lacks some. This table holds approximately 90,000 clones, around 93% found once. Germline V CDR1 and CDR2: SNHLY, FYNNEI. This CDR3 spans 15 amino acids. V lost 5 bases to trimming and J lost 0 bases, with 11 bases between them. This chain connects TRBV2 to TRBJ1-5; a possible D gene is TRBD1 (6 bases). Sequences were derived from peripheral blood, sampled before pregnancy. This sequence originates from a female donor with multiple sclerosis, enrolled in a pregnancy study. CDR3 in amino acids: CASSSAGASNQPQHF. For the CDR3, the DNA is TGTGCCAGCAGTTCGGCAGGGGCTAGCAATCAGCCCCAGCATTTT.